This record concerns one T cell receptor beta chain sequence. Its antigen is still unknown. The data derive from a study of blood T cells in healthy people across ages. Regarding the study as a whole: It was not known whether donors were CMV positive (a possible confounder of expanded clonotype changes). Estimates of diversity drawn from one million T cells were considered underestimates. Per million T cells, TCR beta diversity dropped roughly linearly as age increased.

A second 7 to 11 cycle PCR used barcoded and J-beta primers. Carrying 12 random nucleotides, a template-switch adaptor labeled each individual cDNA molecule. TCRdb fed the 5' RACE reads into MiXCR, producing one record per CDR3 protein. The sample shows 1.4 million to 1.5 million distinct CDR3 sequences, approximately 42% of them seen only once. Germline V gene sequence: CDR1 SEHNR, CDR2 FQNEAQ (reference sequence). This CDR3 region has 16 residues. The V gene end was trimmed by 5 bases and the J gene end by 7 bases; junction bases not matched to a gene: 13. What was sequenced was blood. The V and J genes are TRBV7-9 and TRBJ2-1, with 8 bases matching TRBD1. The source of this sequence is a woman between 18 and 29 years old in good health. CDR3 coding DNA: TGTGCCAGCAGCGCTTCGACAGGGGTATATAGGAATGAGCAGTTCTTC. This translates into CASSASTGVYRNEQFF.